This T cell receptor beta chain was found in a study of a mutant IDH1 vaccine in newly diagnosed glioma (dated by TCRdb to 2020 to 2022). Describing the broader study: Vaccination began 4-6 weeks after radiotherapy alone, or alongside temozolomide cycles in the chemotherapy-containing groups. The roughly 33 treated patients were approximately 62% male and 37.5% female, with a mean age of about 38 years. Prior to enrollment, standard therapy consisting of radiotherapy alone, temozolomide alone, or radiochemotherapy with temozolomide had been administered to patients, with the combination being received by most patients. The week-35 safety follow-up was designated visit V12, and the week-47 end of study was designated visit V13. Peripheral blood was collected at six visits: V03 (baseline), V05, V07, V10, V12 and V13. For exploratory analyses, longitudinal TCRB deep sequencing was carried out in roughly 23 treated patients wherever samples were available. What the study reported, not specific to this receptor: Availability determined which PBMC samples were chosen for TCRB deep sequencing. The authors noted that analyses of patient blood samples could not be reproduced because of sample limitations. Changes in the top peripheral T cell clonotypes picked up by TCRB sequencing did not appear to be linked to pseudoprogression. Vaccine-induced immune responses across multiple MHC alleles were detected in 93.3% of patients.

The label giving this sample's time point can be read as: week 47, end of study. A 20-mer mutant IDH1 peptide at 300 micrograms in Montanide made up each vaccine dose, which was injected subcutaneously together with topical imiquimod. Patients were given eight vaccinations, in weeks 1, 3, 5, 7, 11, 15, 19 and 23, which matched visits V03 through V10. Newly diagnosed WHO grade 3 or 4 IDH1-mutant astrocytomas showing loss of nuclear ATRX were present in the donors. The samples were drawn from NOA16, a multicentre, single-arm, open-label phase I trial in Germany that tested a mutant IDH1 peptide vaccine in humans for the first time. Genomic DNA for TCRB sequencing was extracted from EDTA blood using the DNeasy Blood and Tissue Kit. Libraries came from the immunoSEQ multiplex PCR assay. Rearranged TCR beta chain sequences were amplified with the hsTCRB Kit following the manufacturer's protocol. TCRB libraries were sequenced on an Illumina MiSeq. The original methods were these. The kit vendor's proprietary platform handled demultiplexing, trimming and gene mapping. The immuneACCESS repertoire file appears here via TCRdb, limited to in-frame rearrangements. These files lack a portion of the clones; in checked studies, under half of the deficit traces to unresolved V genes, and the cause of the others is not known. The V and J calls and clone size are taken from that table; D and trimming were inferred from the DNA. In this sample the table shows about 56,000 clones, roughly 76% of which occur a single time. The ten largest clones represent over 4.5% of the sample.

This clone was observed once. Its antigen remains undetermined. Base quality data are lacking; no much larger clone is found one base away. Per the germline V gene, LGHNA is the CDR1 and YNFKEQ is the CDR2. The CDR3 sequence holds 21 residues, the cysteine and phenylalanine included. The CDR3 DNA has 63 bases and is translated from base 1. V trim: 0 bases; J trim: 0 bases; unmatched bases: 14. The chain is encoded by TRBV4-2 joined to TRBJ2-3; 11 nucleotides in the junction match TRBD2. Sample: PBMCs, taken from a glioma patient whose treatment included an IDH1 peptide vaccine. This TCR was recovered from a man in his fifties or sixties with glioma. The CDR3 is CASSQDILAGGLSSSTDTQYF. The DNA reads as follows: TGTGCCAGCAGCCAAGATATCCTAGCGGGGGGTCTATCCTCTAGCACAGATACGCAGTATTTT.